Shown below are 28 T cell receptor beta chains from a single sample sequenced in a study of T cell repertoires in cytomegalovirus infection. In TCRdb, the reads were re-called with MiXCR into one record per CDR3 protein. The profile shows 350,000 to 550,000 distinct CDR3 sequences, approximately 31% of them singletons. Sequencing was done on a sample of PBMCs. The receptor set was obtained from a human donor in good health (CMV status not recorded). Some clones in this sample may be carry-over from other donors' samples.

The CDR3 sequence: CASRSASDTGELFF. The CDR3, as DNA: TGTGCCAGCAGGAGCGCTAGCGACACCGGGGAGCTGTTTTTT. This chain joins TRBV6-2 or TRBV6-3 and TRBJ2-2; the D gene is possibly TRBD2 (6 bases). CDR3 length equals 14 residues. V shed 6 bases and J shed 3 bases, with 11 bases lying between them. Germline V CDR1 and CDR2: MNHEY, SVGEGT.

The chain links TRBV7-6 to TRBJ1-5, with TRBD1 as a possible D gene (5 bases). This CDR3 has 14 residues. The V gene's germline CDR1 is SGHVS and CDR2 FNYEAQ. V was clipped by 5 bases and J by 9 bases, with 17 bases between them. CDR3 sequence: CASSGWDRPRPQHF. The DNA for the CDR3 is TGTGCCAGCAGCGGATGGGACCGCCCCAGGCCCCAGCATTTT.

This clonotype was seen a few times. V usage is TRBV12-3 or TRBV12-4 and J usage is TRBJ1-5; D is perhaps TRBD1 (6 bases). The length of the CDR3 is 12 residues. Trimming removed 1 base from V and 11 bases from J, with 9 bases in between. Here the CDR3 reads CASSLEGGSQHF. The CDR3 DNA is TGTGCCAGCAGTTTAGAGGGGGGATCCCAGCATTTT.

This clonotype came up a few times. This chain links TRBV6-6 with TRBJ2-7; D gene unclear. CDR1 is MNHNY, CDR2 SVGAGI, per germline (reference sequence). V was pared by 7 bases and J by 3 bases, with 13 bases between. This CDR3 spans 13 amino acids. The CDR3 spells CASTGLDFYEQYF. CDR3 nucleotides: TGTGCCAGCACCGGCCTAGATTTCTACGAGCAGTACTTC.

The genes are TRBV29-1 and TRBJ1-1; TRBD1 matches at 9 bases. This CDR3 region has 12 residues. CDR1 and CDR2 (germline): SQVTM, ANQGSEA. Trimming removed 6 bases from V and 4 bases from J; junction bases left unmatched: 3. This chain's CDR3 is CSVHRGPTEAFF. CDR3 DNA sequence: TGCAGCGTCCACAGGGGGCCCACTGAAGCTTTCTTT.

The CDR3 is CATAQPGGGTEAFF. For the CDR3, the DNA is TGTGCTACAGCCCAACCCGGGGGAGGCACTGAAGCTTTCTTT. This chain links TRBV6-2 or TRBV6-3 with TRBJ1-1; a weak D match, TRBD1 (5 bases). CDR3 length: 14 amino acids. Germline loops: CDR1 MNHEY, CDR2 SVGEGT.

The chain combines TRBV19 with TRBJ1-4; D uncertain. CDR1 is LNHDA and CDR2 is SQIVND in the germline V gene (reference sequence). V lost 1 base, J lost 0 bases, and 6 bases lay in between. This CDR3 has 15 residues. Here the CDR3 DNA reads TGTGCCAGTAGTATAGGGGGAGCAACTAATGAAAAACTGTTTTTT. This translates into CASSIGGATNEKLFF.

V and J are TRBV18 and TRBJ1-1, with a possible D match to TRBD1 (6 bases). Germline V CDR1 and CDR2: KGHSH, LQKENI. This CDR3 is built from 15 residues. With 2 bases removed from V and 0 bases from J, the gap between germline ends came to 10 bases. CDR3 loop: CASSPLDSMNTEAFF. CDR3 in DNA: TGTGCCAGCTCACCATTGGACAGCATGAACACTGAAGCTTTCTTT.

To note about this clonotype: Possible read error: a much larger clone is one base away. The chain has TRBV19 and TRBJ2-1, with a tentative D call TRBD1 (5 bases). The V and J ends lost 10 bases and 2 bases respectively, with 15 bases between them. This CDR3 comprises 14 residues. Per germline, CDR1 LNHDA and CDR2 SQIVND (reference sequence). The CDR3 sequence is CAISSKGTYNEQFF. CDR3 DNA: TGTGCCATTAGCAGTAAGGGGACCTACAATGAGCAGTTCTTC.

The chain combines TRBV7-8 with TRBJ1-2, with D hard to call. CDR1 is SGHVS, CDR2 FQNEAQ, per germline. The length of the CDR3 is 14 residues. V was clipped by 1 base and J by 7 bases, with 13 bases between them. Written as DNA, the CDR3 is TGTGCCAGCAGCTTAGAGGACGGTGGGTCTGGCTACACCTTC. It encodes CASSLEDGGSGYTF.

The CDR3 loop reads CATSRGGLNTEAFF. CDR3 bases: TGTGCCACCAGCAGAGGTGGACTTAACACTGAAGCTTTCTTT. The rearrangement uses TRBV15 and TRBJ1-1; D not certain. Germline V gives CDR1 LNHNV, CDR2 YYDKDF (reference sequence). CDR3 size: 14 residues. The V gene lost 1 base and the J gene lost 2 bases, with 8 bases spanning the gap.

V gene TRBV28 combines with J gene TRBJ1-5, with D possibly TRBD1 on 5 matching bases. V lost 5 bases and J lost 5, with 13 bases in between. The CDR3 contains 14 residues. Germline assignment: CDR1 MDHEN and CDR2 SYDVKM. The CDR3 DNA reads TGTGCCAGCAGTCACGCGGGGGGGGATCAGCCCCAGCATTTT. It is translated as CASSHAGGDQPQHF.

There are a few counts of this clonotype. This sequence joins TRBV19 and TRBJ2-6; 10 bases are shared with TRBD1. CDR1 is LNHDA and CDR2 is SQIVND in the germline V gene (reference sequence). This CDR3 spans 18 amino acids. With V trimmed by 4 bases and J by 1 base, 7 bases remained unmatched. For the CDR3, the DNA is TGTGCCAGTAGTAGATGGGACAGGGGAATGTCTGGGGCCAACGTCCTGACTTTC. Encoded protein: CASSRWDRGMSGANVLTF. The entire variable domain, with the rest obtained from reference TRBV19 and TRBJ2-6, is as follows: DGGITQSPKYLFRKEGQNVTLSCEQNLNHDAMYWYRQDPGQGLRLIYYSQIVNDFQKGDIAEGYSVSREKKESFPLTVTSAQKNPTAFYLCASSRWDRGMSGANVLTFGAGSRLTVL.

In this sample, this clonotype turned up many times. CDR3 residues: CASSKDRVNTEAFF. As DNA, the CDR3 is TGTGCCAGCAGCAAGGACAGGGTGAACACTGAAGCTTTCTTT. V is TRBV7-2 and J is TRBJ1-1, with TRBD1 matching over 8 bases. J lost 0 bases, V lost 5 bases, and 2 bases had no gene match. Germline loops: CDR1 SGHTA, CDR2 FQGNSA. The CDR3 has 14 amino acids.

Notes on this clonotype: One end of the junction fails to match germline, which may point to a read error. The CDR3 loop is CASSSTTGTSGGAYTGVLFF. CDR3 nucleotide sequence: TGTGCCAGCAGCTCCACAACCGGGACTAGCGGGGGGGCCTATACCGGGGTGCTGTTTTTT. The chain recombines TRBV7-9 with TRBJ2-2, with 16 bases fitting TRBD2. The CDR3 consists of 20 residues. CDR1 and CDR2 from the germline V gene are SEHNR and FQNEAQ (reference sequence).

The chain combines TRBV28 with TRBJ1-6, with 7 nucleotides matching TRBD1. V lost 10 bases, J lost 3 bases, and 18 bases stayed unmatched. The CDR3 sequence is 18 residues long. Germline CDR1 reads MDHEN; CDR2 reads SYDVKM. The CDR3 DNA sequence: TGTGCCACCCTAACTTACGCTAACAGGGGACTCTATAATTCACCCCTCCACTTT. Translation gives CATLTYANRGLYNSPLHF.

This clonotype has a count of ten or more. The chain uses TRBV12-3 or TRBV12-4 and TRBJ1-4; the D gene is possibly TRBD1 (6 bases). The germline V and J ends were trimmed by 6 bases and 2 bases, with 19 bases remaining between them. CDR3 length: 17 residues. CDR3 sequence reads: CASRFGTPLRTNEKLFF. CDR3 bases: TGTGCCAGCAGATTCGGGACACCCCTGAGGACTAATGAAAAACTGTTTTTT.

This chain connects TRBV15 to TRBJ1-5; D is unresolved. Germline-derived CDR1 and CDR2 are LNHNV and YYDKDF (reference sequence). Deletions cut 0 bases from V and 7 bases from J, with 4 bases between. There are 12 residues in the CDR3. CDR3 in amino acids: CATSRDWQPQHF. CDR3 nucleotides: TGTGCCACCAGCAGAGATTGGCAGCCCCAGCATTTT. The full variable domain, in which reference TRBV15 and TRBJ1-5 provide the parts outside the CDR3, is DAMVIQNPRYQVTQFGKPVTLSCSQTLNHNVMYWYQQKSSQAPKLLFHYYDKDFNNEADTPDNFQSRRPNTSFCFLDIRSPGLGDTAMYLCATSRDWQPQHFGDGTRLSIL.

The chain links TRBV7-9 to TRBJ1-1; D is perhaps TRBD1 (6 bases). The CDR3 loop spans 14 amino acids. Trimming took off 4 bases at V and 8 bases at J, with 17 bases between the two ends. Germline loops: CDR1 SEHNR, CDR2 FQNEAQ (reference sequence). CDR3 region: CASSSGGRVGEAFF. The CDR3 DNA follows: TGTGCCAGCAGCTCCGGGGGCAGGGTCGGCGAAGCTTTCTTT.

This clonotype was observed a few times. This chain joins TRBV7-6 and TRBJ1-1; no clear D gene. V was shortened by 2 bases and J by 1 base, with 11 bases between the two germline ends. The CDR3 is made up of 15 amino acids. CDR1 SGHVS and CDR2 FNYEAQ come from the germline V gene. CDR3 in amino acids: CASSLNSNGNTEAFF. CDR3 sequence (DNA): TGTGCCAGCAGCTTAAATTCAAATGGGAACACTGAAGCTTTCTTT.

The genes are TRBV7-6 and TRBJ2-7; TRBD1 matches 9 bases. The V segment lost 5 bases and the J segment 0 bases; nucleotides outside the gene matches: 5. CDR1 is SGHVS, CDR2 FNYEAQ, per germline. The CDR3 extends over 15 amino acids. The CDR3 DNA follows: TGTGCCAGCAGCCCATCGACAGGGGGCTCCTACGAGCAGTACTTC. Protein: CASSPSTGGSYEQYF.

The rearrangement joins TRBV7-9 to TRBJ2-5; D remains ambiguous. In germline, CDR1 is SEHNR, CDR2 FQNEAQ (reference sequence). V was pared by 3 bases and J by 4 bases, with 12 bases between. The CDR3 runs to 14 residues. The CDR3 is CASSFDKRRETQYF. CDR3 in DNA: TGTGCCAGCAGCTTCGATAAAAGGCGAGAGACCCAGTACTTC.

This clonotype was seen a few times. The chain combines TRBV10-3 with TRBJ2-2, with D maybe TRBD1 (6 bases). Trimming stripped 4 bases from V and 6 bases from J, with 12 bases between. The CDR3 extends over 14 amino acids. Looked up from germline, CDR1 is ENHRY and CDR2 is SYGVKD. Written as DNA, the CDR3 is TGTGCCATCAGTGGCACAGGGCAGGCCGGGGAGCTGTTTTTT. This sequence encodes CAISGTGQAGELFF.

This clonotype has only a few counts. This sequence joins TRBV6-1 and TRBJ2-1; 10 bases line up with TRBD2. Per the germline V gene, CDR1 is MNHNS and CDR2 is SASEGT. With V trimmed by 5 bases and J by 3 bases, 7 bases remained unmatched. The CDR3 covers 16 residues. In DNA, the CDR3 is TGTGCCAGCAGTACGTTAGCGGGGGGCTTCTACAATGAGCAGTTCTTC. It translates to CASSTLAGGFYNEQFF.

This rearrangement joins TRBV5-6 to TRBJ2-7; D not resolved. The V end was cut by 0 bases, the J end by 2 bases, with 12 bases between. Germline CDR1 SGHDT, CDR2 YYEEEE. The CDR3 totals 15 residues. The chain's CDR3 is CASSLAAAHPYEQYF. The CDR3 DNA is TGTGCCAGCAGCTTGGCAGCAGCTCACCCCTACGAGCAGTACTTC.

The chain has TRBV4-2 and TRBJ1-3; D is possibly TRBD1 (5 bases). The CDR3 spans 17 residues. V was cut by 0 bases and J by 3 bases, with 15 bases left in between. The germline CDR1 and CDR2 sequences are LGHNA and YNFKEQ. For the CDR3, the DNA is TGTGCCAGCAGCCAAGATCGGATGGCCAGGGTTGGAAACACCATATATTTT. Its translation: CASSQDRMARVGNTIYF.

This clonotype was recorded a few times. The V call is TRBV5-6, the J call TRBJ2-6; TRBD2 aligns across 8 bases. This CDR3 has 15 residues. Germline trimming cut 3 bases from V and 5 bases from J; bases unmatched to any gene: 4. CDR1 and CDR2 (germline): SGHDT, YYEEEE. CDR3 sequence: CASSSRGARANVLTF. CDR3 nucleotide sequence: TGTGCCAGCAGCTCGCGGGGGGCGAGGGCCAACGTCCTGACTTTC.

This clonotype was counted between two and nine times. V is TRBV6-1 and J is TRBJ1-2; 12 bases are a match to TRBD1. V was pared by 6 bases and J by 4 bases, with 3 bases of the junction left unmatched. Germline values: CDR1 MNHNS, CDR2 SASEGT. The CDR3 is 14 residues long. The CDR3 loop is CASRGTGGGYGYTF. The CDR3 nucleotides are TGTGCCAGCAGGGGGACAGGGGGCGGCTATGGCTACACCTTC.